This T cell receptor (beta chain) was recorded in a study of beta chain features in type 1 diabetes. Whole-study findings and limits: Compared to healthy donors, patients appeared to have naive, central memory and Treg TCRB repertoires that were more alike. TCRB CDR3s were moderately but significantly shorter in Type 1 diabetes patients in all four CD4+ subsets.

The CDR3 runs 16 residues. The V gene lost 2 bases and the J gene lost 0 bases, with 11 bases spanning the gap. The germline V gene has CDR1 KGHSH and CDR2 LQKENI. Each donor gave one heparinised blood draw averaging about 110 mL. It was via CD45RO/CCR7/CD25/CD127/CD95/CD27 that CD4+ naive, central memory, regulatory and stem cell-like memory cells were sorted. Populations obtained by sorting all exceeded 95% purity. Reverse transcription of all isolated RNA meant that expressed TCRB transcripts were sequenced. Using immunoSEQ multiplex PCR, the repertoire was profiled, and TCRdb retains in-frame clones only, with some absent. The data show 200,000 to 300,000 clones, approximately 10% seen once. This clone was recorded once. The antigen is undetermined.

This chain joins TRBV18 and TRBJ1-5; tentative D call: TRBD1 (5 bases). The sequence came from a man aged 25-45 years with type 1 diabetes. The specimen was naive CD4+ T cells from blood. The CDR3 nucleotides are TGTGCCAGCTCACCAGAACCCGGACATAGCAATCAGCCCCAGCATTTT. This sequence encodes CASSPEPGHSNQPQHF.